This T cell receptor (beta chain) was identified in a study of T-cell memory formation after mild COVID-19. Background on the study: Among the donors, TCR clusters were largely specific to each donor. Findings and limits, study-wide: Balance between CD4 and CD8 was seen in clones contracting day 15 to 85, and a CD4+ lean was seen in later expanders. Contracting CD8+ clones were enriched in EMRA, CD4+ mainly in CM and EM. The study detected some responding clones in pre-infection memory, suggesting cross-reactive memory joined.

TCRdb used MiXCR to reprocess the 5' RACE reads, holding one entry per CDR3 protein. This table has hundreds of thousands of distinct CDR3 sequences, more than 15% appearing once. Trimming pared 2 bases from V and 6 bases from J, leaving 8 bases between. Looked up from germline, CDR1 is SGHNT and CDR2 is YYREEE (reference sequence). The CDR3 is 13 amino acids. This clonotype showed up just a few times. Its antigen is unidentified. Material for sequencing was PBMCs or a T cell subset sorted from them (not recorded which). The genes are TRBV5-4 and TRBJ2-2; D possibly corresponds to TRBD2 (5 bases). The sequence came from a man younger than 35 who had mild COVID-19 (a few samples of this study predate the infection). Cell type and time point are not known. The CDR3 region is CASSFGESGELFF. The CDR3 region has the DNA TGTGCCAGCAGCTTCGGGGAGTCCGGGGAGCTGTTTTTT.